These 3 T cell receptor beta chains were sequenced from one sample in a study of blood T cell repertoires in COVID-19. Using immunoSEQ multiplex PCR, the repertoire was profiled, and TCRdb retains in-frame clones only, with some absent. The data hold some 220,000 clones, with approximately 85% observed a single time. Input material: peripheral blood. Receptors originate from a woman aged 70-85 years with COVID-19, enrolled during active disease.

The chain employs TRBV14 and TRBJ1-2; 7 bases line up with TRBD1. With V trimmed by 5 bases and J by 4 bases, 4 bases remained unmatched. In germline, CDR1 is SGHDN, CDR2 FVKESK. The CDR3 has 13 amino acids. The CDR3 here is CASSTTGTYGYTF. The CDR3 region has the DNA TGTGCCAGCAGCACGACAGGGACCTATGGCTACACCTTC.

This chain uses TRBV7-3 with TRBJ2-1; 10 bases match TRBD2. The CDR3 is made up of 14 amino acids. Germline trimming cut 4 bases from V and 6 bases from J; bases unmatched to any gene: 3. CDR1 and CDR2 from the germline V gene are SGHTA and FQGTGA. The CDR3 nucleotides read TGTGCCAGCAGCTCAGCGGGGGGGCGCAATGAGCAGTTCTTC. Its protein product is CASSSAGGRNEQFF. Variable domain in full (rest from reference TRBV7-3 and TRBJ2-1): GAGVSQTPSNKVTEKGKYVELRCDPISGHTALYWYRQSLGQGPEFLIYFQGTGAADDSGLPNDRFFAVRPEGSVSTLKIQRTERGDSAVYLCASSSAGGRNEQFFGPGTRLTVL.

The rearrangement uses TRBV7-2 and TRBJ1-5; 8 bases map to TRBD1. Trimming at V came to 5 bases and at J to 5 bases, leaving 8 bases not matched to a gene. This CDR3 has 15 amino acids. CDR1 is SGHTA, CDR2 FQGNSA, per germline. The CDR3 reads CASSPWDRRDQPQHF. CDR3 sequence (DNA): TGTGCCAGCAGCCCTTGGGACAGGCGAGATCAGCCCCAGCATTTT. The variable domain in full, with the rest retrieved from reference TRBV7-2 and TRBJ1-5, is GAGVSQSPSNKVTEKGKDVELRCDPISGHTALYWYRQSLGQGLEFLIYFQGNSAPDKSGLPSDRFSAERTGGSVSTLTIQRTQQEDSAVYLCASSPWDRRDQPQHFGDGTRLSIL.